The source of this TCR beta chain is a study of cytomegalovirus exposure and HLA in healthy donors. PCR employed 60 Vbeta and 13 Jbeta primers. This table comes from immunoSEQ multiplex PCR, and its TCRdb copy is limited to in-frame clones, with some not included. The table lists 200,000 to 250,000 clones. Trimming removed 5 bases from V and 9 bases from J, with 8 bases in between. The CDR3 has 11 amino acids. Germline V lookup: CDR1 SEHNR, CDR2 FQNEAQ (reference sequence). Sequencing input: PBMCs. This chain links TRBV7-9 with TRBJ2-1, with D unclear. This sequence originates from a woman in her twenties or thirties in good health and CMV-seropositive. The CDR3 bases are TGTGCCAGCAGCGATAGCAGTGAGCAGTTCTTC. Its protein product is CASSDSSEQFF.